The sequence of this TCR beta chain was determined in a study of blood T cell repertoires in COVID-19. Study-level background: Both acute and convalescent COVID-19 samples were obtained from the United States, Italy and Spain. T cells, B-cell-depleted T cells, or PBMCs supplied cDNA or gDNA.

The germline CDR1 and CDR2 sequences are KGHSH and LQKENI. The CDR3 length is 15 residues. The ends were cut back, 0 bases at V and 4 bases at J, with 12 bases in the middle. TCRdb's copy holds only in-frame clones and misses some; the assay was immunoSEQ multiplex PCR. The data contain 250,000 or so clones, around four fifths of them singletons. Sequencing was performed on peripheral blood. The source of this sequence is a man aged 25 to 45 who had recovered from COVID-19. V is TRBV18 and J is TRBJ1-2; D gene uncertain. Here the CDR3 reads CASSPPREFGYGYTF. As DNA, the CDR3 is TGTGCCAGCTCACCACCTCGGGAGTTCGGCTATGGCTACACCTTC.